Below, one T cell receptor (beta chain) is given with its context. The data are from a study of T cell changes during pregnancy in multiple sclerosis. The V end lost 0 bases, the J end lost 7 bases, and 11 bases lay between the germline ends. This CDR3 region has 14 residues. Germline-derived CDR1 and CDR2 are SGHKS and YYEKEE (reference sequence). Generated by immunoSEQ multiplex PCR, the TCRdb table keeps only in-frame clones and is missing some. This repertoire shows tens of thousands of clones, about 90% found once; its top ten account for 0.6% to 0.9%. The V and J genes are TRBV5-5 and TRBJ1-5, with a weak D call TRBD1 (5 bases). The TCR sequence derives from a female donor with multiple sclerosis, enrolled in a pregnancy study. Material: CD4+ T cells from peripheral blood mononuclear cells, obtained in the first trimester of pregnancy. The CDR3: CASSLGQGLQPQHF. DNA for the CDR3: TGTGCCAGCAGCTTGGGGCAGGGTTTACAGCCCCAGCATTTT. The full variable domain, with the rest looked up from reference TRBV5-5 and TRBJ1-5, is DAGVTQSPTHLIKTRGQQVTLRCSPISGHKSVSWYQQVLGQGPQFIFQYYEKEERGRGNFPDRFSARQFPNYSSELNVNALLLGDSALYLCASSLGQGLQPQHFGDGTRLSIL.